What follows describes a single T cell receptor beta chain. Its antigen is unidentified. CDR1 and CDR2 (germline): SGHTA, FQGTGA. The CDR3 sequence is 15 residues long. After removal of 3 bases from V and 4 bases from J, the junction contained 4 bases not matched to a gene. The record originates from a study of beta chain features in type 1 diabetes. As every portion of the isolated RNA was reverse transcribed, the sequencing read expressed TCRB transcripts. Profiled with immunoSEQ multiplex PCR; TCRdb holds only in-frame clones, not every one. The sample shows 860,000 or so clones, about 17% of them seen only once. Study-wide results and caveats: TCRB repertoires of naive, central memory and Treg cells appeared more similar among patients than among healthy donors.

The TCR originated in a young woman in good health. The sample was naive CD4+ T cells from blood. The chain couples TRBV7-3 to TRBJ2-5, with TRBD2 identical over 11 bases. The CDR3: CASSFSGRASETQYF. The CDR3, as DNA: TGTGCCAGCAGCTTTAGCGGGAGGGCCTCAGAGACCCAGTACTTC.